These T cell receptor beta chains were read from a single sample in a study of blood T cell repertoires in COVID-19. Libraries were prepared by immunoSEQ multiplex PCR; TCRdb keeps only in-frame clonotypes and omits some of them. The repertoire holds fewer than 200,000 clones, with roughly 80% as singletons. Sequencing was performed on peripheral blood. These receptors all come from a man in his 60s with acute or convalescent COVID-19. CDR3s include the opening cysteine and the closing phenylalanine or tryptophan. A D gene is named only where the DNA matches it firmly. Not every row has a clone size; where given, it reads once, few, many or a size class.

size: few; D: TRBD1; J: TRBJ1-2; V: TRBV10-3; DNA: TGTGCCATCAGTGTGGGACAGGGGACTAACTATGGCTACACCTTC; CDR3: CAISVGQGTNYGYTF
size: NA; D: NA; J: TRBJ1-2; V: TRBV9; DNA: TGTGCCAGCAGCGCGACAGTTTCCTATGGCTACACCTTC; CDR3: CASSATVSYGYTF
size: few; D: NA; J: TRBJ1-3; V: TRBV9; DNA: TGTGCCAGCAGCGTAGGTAGAGTCTCTGGAAACACCATATATTTT; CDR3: CASSVGRVSGNTIYF
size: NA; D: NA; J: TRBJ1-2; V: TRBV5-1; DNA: TGCGCCAGCAGCTTGGGGGGTGCCCAGGGTGGCTACACCTTC; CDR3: CASSLGGAQGGYTF
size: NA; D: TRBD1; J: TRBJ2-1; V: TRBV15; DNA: TGTGCCACCATGAGGGGGCAATACAATGAGCAGTTCTTC; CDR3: CATMRGQYNEQFF
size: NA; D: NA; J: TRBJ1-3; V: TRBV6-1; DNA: TGTGCCAGCAGTGACCGGAGCTCTGGAAACACCATATATTTT; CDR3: CASSDRSSGNTIYF
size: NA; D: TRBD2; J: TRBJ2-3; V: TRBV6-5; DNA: TGTGCCAGCAGTTACAACCTAGCGGGGGCAGATACGCAGTATTTT; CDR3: CASSYNLAGADTQYF
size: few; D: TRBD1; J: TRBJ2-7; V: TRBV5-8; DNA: TGTGCCAGCAGCTTTGGACAGGCCTACGAGCAGTACTTC; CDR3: CASSFGQAYEQYF
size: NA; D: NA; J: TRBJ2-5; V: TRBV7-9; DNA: TGTGCCAGCAGCTTACCCCGGGGGACCCAAGAGACCCAGTACTTC; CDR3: CASSLPRGTQETQYF
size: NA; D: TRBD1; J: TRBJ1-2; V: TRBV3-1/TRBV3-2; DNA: TGTGCCAGCAGCCAAACAGGGGGGTACTATGGCTACACCTTC; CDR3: CASSQTGGYYGYTF
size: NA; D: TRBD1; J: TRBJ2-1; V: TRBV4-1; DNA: TGCGCCAGCAGCCGAACCCCCGGGACAGGAAACAATGAGCAGTTCTTC; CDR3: CASSRTPGTGNNEQFF
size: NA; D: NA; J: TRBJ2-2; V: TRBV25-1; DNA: TGTGCCAGCGGGAGGTCAAACACCGGGGAGCTGTTTTTT; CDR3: CASGRSNTGELFF
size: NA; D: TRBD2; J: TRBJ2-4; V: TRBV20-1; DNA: TGCAGTGCTAGTAGGTCTAGCGGGGCCATAAACATTCAGTACTTC; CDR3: CSASRSSGAINIQYF
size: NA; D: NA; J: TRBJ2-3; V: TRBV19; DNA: TGTGCCAGTAGTATAGATAGGAGGCGCACAGATACGCAGTATTTT; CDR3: CASSIDRRRTDTQYF
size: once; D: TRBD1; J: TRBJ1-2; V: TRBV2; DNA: TGTGCCAGCAGTGCCGGGACAGGGTTTGGCTACACCTTC; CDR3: CASSAGTGFGYTF
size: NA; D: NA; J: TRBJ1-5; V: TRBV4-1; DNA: TGCGCCAGCAGCCAAGAGTCGGGCGGGGAGGCCCAGCATTTT; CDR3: CASSQESGGEAQHF